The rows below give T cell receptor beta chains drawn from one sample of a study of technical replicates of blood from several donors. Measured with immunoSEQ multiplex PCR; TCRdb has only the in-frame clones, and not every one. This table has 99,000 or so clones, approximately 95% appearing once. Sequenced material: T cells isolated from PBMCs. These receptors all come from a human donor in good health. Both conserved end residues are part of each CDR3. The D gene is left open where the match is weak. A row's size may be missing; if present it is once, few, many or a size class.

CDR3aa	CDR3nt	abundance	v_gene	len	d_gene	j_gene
CAITQGNLLAGKYNEQFF	TGTGCCATCACGCAGGGCAATTTACTAGCGGGGAAATACAATGAGCAGTTCTTC	NA	TRBV10-3	18	TRBD2	TRBJ2-1
CASSDPRGTTDTQYF	TGTGCCAGCAGTGACCCCAGGGGGACCACAGATACGCAGTATTTT	NA	TRBV25-1	15	TRBD1	TRBJ2-3
CASSQDLGGPVETQYF	TGCGCCAGCAGCCAAGATTTAGGGGGCCCTGTGGAGACCCAGTACTTC	NA	TRBV4-1	16	TRBD1	TRBJ2-5
CASSSWTGVISNEQFF	TGTGCCAGCAGCTCCTGGACAGGGGTAATTTCTAATGAGCAGTTCTTC	NA	TRBV7-9	16	TRBD1	TRBJ2-1
CASSLVGRGDEQYF	TGTGCCAGCAGCTTAGTAGGCAGGGGGGACGAGCAGTACTTC	NA	TRBV11-2	14	NA	TRBJ2-7
CASTSEQPNEKLFF	TGTGCCAGCACGTCTGAACAGCCGAATGAAAAACTGTTTTTT	NA	TRBV6-6	14	NA	TRBJ1-4
CASSQDLGLNLKKSSYEQYF	TGCGCCAGCAGCCAAGACCTGGGACTTAATCTAAAGAAGAGCTCCTACGAGCAGTACTTC	NA	TRBV4-1	20	NA	TRBJ2-7
CASSSDGTYEQYF	TGTGCCAGCAGCTCCGACGGGACCTACGAGCAGTACTTC	NA	TRBV7-9	13	NA	TRBJ2-7
CASSLTSGGLNEQFF	TGTGCCAGCAGCTTGACTAGCGGGGGGTTAAATGAGCAGTTCTTC	once	TRBV9	15	TRBD2	TRBJ2-1
CASSPDSFNEKLFF	TGTGCCAGCAGCCCGGACAGCTTTAATGAAAAACTGTTTTTT	NA	TRBV6-6	14	NA	TRBJ1-4
CASSFLGGGNQPQHF	TGTGCCAGCAGCTTCCTAGGGGGGGGGAATCAGCCCCAGCATTTT	NA	TRBV7-8	15	NA	TRBJ1-5
CASNKIGGTDTQYF	TGCGCCAGCAACAAGATAGGGGGCACAGATACGCAGTATTTT	NA	TRBV5-1	14	NA	TRBJ2-3
CASAGAGALYEQYF	TGTGCCAGCGCGGGGGCAGGGGCATTATACGAGCAGTACTTC	few	TRBV6-1	14	NA	TRBJ2-7
CASILQVNTEAFF	TGTGCCAGCATTCTACAGGTGAACACTGAAGCTTTCTTT	NA	TRBV28	13	NA	TRBJ1-1
CASSFGLVNNEQFF	TGTGCCAGCAGCTTCGGACTGGTTAACAATGAGCAGTTCTTC	once	TRBV7-3	14	NA	TRBJ2-1